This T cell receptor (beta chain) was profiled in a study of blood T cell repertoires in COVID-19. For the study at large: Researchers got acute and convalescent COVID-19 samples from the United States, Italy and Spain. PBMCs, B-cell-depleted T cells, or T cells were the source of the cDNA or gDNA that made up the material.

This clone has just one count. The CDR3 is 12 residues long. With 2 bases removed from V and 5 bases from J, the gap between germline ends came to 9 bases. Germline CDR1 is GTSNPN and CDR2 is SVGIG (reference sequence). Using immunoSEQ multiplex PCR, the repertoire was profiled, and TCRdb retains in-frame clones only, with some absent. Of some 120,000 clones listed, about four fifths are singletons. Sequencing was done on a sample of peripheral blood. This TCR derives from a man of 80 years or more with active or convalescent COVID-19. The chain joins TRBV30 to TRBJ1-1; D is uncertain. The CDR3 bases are TGTGCCTGGAGTCACTCCGGGACTGAAGCTTTCTTT. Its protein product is CAWSHSGTEAFF.